This T cell receptor beta chain was captured by sequencing in a study of shared clonotypes between healthy human individuals (dated by TCRdb to between 2020 and 2021). About the investigation overall: The cohort comprised two women and three men aged 18 to 49 years. Between about 0.8 and 8.9 billion PBMCs per donor were obtained by leukapheresis. To estimate repertoire size and how much clonotypes are shared between individuals, the study performed deep sequencing of blood TCR repertoires from five healthy adults. For each donor, CD4 naive and CD4 memory were each run on three plates, CD8 naive on two plates, and CD8 memory on one plate. To increase sequencing depth and limit assay-specific biases, TCR repertoire library preparation and sequencing were carried out by different laboratories using diverse techniques.

A word on this clone: Its antigen remains undetermined. The sample holds no much larger clone one base away, and base qualities are not on file.

Donors were healthy HIV-negative adults with no recently reported acute infections or vaccinations. Only Caucasian adults living in Nashville, Tennessee, USA were represented among the donors. CD4+ T cells were enriched through magnetic negative selection, after which naive cells were positively selected on CD45RA and the remaining negative fraction served as the memory subset. Blood was collected by leukapheresis, and PBMCs were isolated by Ficoll-Histopaque density gradient centrifugation and then cryopreserved in liquid nitrogen vapor phase. Analytical flow cytometry was used to check the purity and quantity of each magnetically sorted T cell population. From each sorted fraction, genomic DNA was isolated and quantified by UV absorbance on a Nanodrop 2000c. The CDR3, cysteine through phenylalanine, is 14 amino acids long. The entry retains the CDR3 DNA only, 42 bases that are in frame from base 1. Trimming takes 8 bases off V and 4 bases off J; junction bases not matched to a gene: 8. The germline V gene gives CDR1 as SGDLS and CDR2 as YYNGEE.

What the authors observed across the whole study: Higher generation probabilities were observed for clonotypes shared by all four sorted-subset donors than for non-shared clonotypes. Even with the large sequencing depth, rarefaction of the sorted-subset datasets indicated that sequencing was incomplete. Based on pairwise subsampling, the degree of clonotype sharing among donors was expected to be affected by sequencing depth. Because the study included only a small number of donors, the genetic and exposure-history diversity represented was limited. Sampling was restricted to blood, and TCR repertoires in tissues likely differ from the TCR repertoires found in blood. Estimated clonotype richness was generally larger for naive than for memory subsets. When four donors were compared, the shared fraction of clonotypes was 5% to 6.5% for naive CD4, approximately 3.3% for naive CD8, 2.3% for memory CD4, and 0.35% to 0.4% for memory CD8.

Using the deep immunoSEQ assay, TCR CDR3 regions were amplified from genomic DNA by multiplex PCR. For each cell subset, the extracted genomic DNA was distributed evenly across all wells of several immunoSEQ 96-well plates, and each plate served as one replicate. For sorted subsets, each replicate PCR was loaded with 200 ng genomic DNA, equivalent to some 31,000 T cell genomes. The purified libraries were quantified using a Qubit 3.0 fluorometer, sized with a Bioanalyzer 2100, and then quantified again using the KAPA Library Quantification kit. Each immunoSEQ 96-well plate was sequenced on its own single-read 150-cycle Illumina NextSeq 550 flow cell. The source study handled its data this way. Because the immunoSEQ output held only junctional sequences and lacked quality scores, the filtering could not match the filtering applied to full-length reads. Sequences were annotated with PyIR, a Python wrapper for IgBLAST v1.9, using IMGT germline references to assign V/J genes and CDR3. Reads were removed for weak V/J assignments (E-value above 1e-6), missing CDR3, stop codons, out-of-frame junctions, or ambiguous translated residues. A V3J clonotype was defined by an identical inferred V gene, J gene, and CDR3 amino acid sequence. Percentage overlap between repertoires was computed as shared unique clonotypes divided by the size of the smaller repertoire. Repertoire richness was assessed with RTK rarefaction, the Chao1 estimator, and Recon v2.1 estimates of unobserved clonotypes. For all TCRbeta clonotypes obtained by the gDNA method from a few donors, generation probabilities were computed with OLGA. TCRdb holds this immuneACCESS table with in-frame rearrangements only. Some clones are missing; in checked studies, unresolved V genes explain under half, and the rest has no known cause. V, J and clone size derive from that table, while D and trimming were established from the DNA sequence. The sample includes under 1,100,000 clones, with approximately 68% observed a single time. About 1.5% of the sample is in the top ten clones.

The sequence was collected from a young man in good health. The sample was memory CD4+ T cells sorted from blood. What the cell subset or site label conveys for this sample: CD45RA-negative fraction. The chain is made from TRBV9 and TRBJ2-3; 9 of the junction bases match TRBD2. CDR3 protein: CASSLAGIADTQYF. The nucleotide sequence is TGTGCCAGTTCTCTAGCGGGAATTGCAGATACGCAGTATTTT.